These T cell receptor beta chains were read from a single sample in a study of blood T cell repertoires in COVID-19. Measured with immunoSEQ multiplex PCR; TCRdb has only the in-frame clones, and not every one. The sample consists of 470,000 or so clones, around 89% of them appearing once. Source material: peripheral blood. These receptor sequences come from a woman in her twenties or thirties with acute or convalescent COVID-19. The conserved cysteine and the conserved F or W are not part of the CDR3 here.

>TRBV4-1
ASSPPGQGRGYT
>TRBV2
ASRPERSLSYEQY
>TRBV30
AWSRGGGANEKLF
>TRBV2
ASSGRGRGGRDQPQH
>TRBV7-6
ASSLATGYEKLF
>TRBV6-5
ASSYEAGEAYEQY
>TRBV4-1
ASAKDRGHEQY
>TRBV5-8
ASSSGTGWPDTQY
>TRBV14
ASSRGNSNQPQH
>TRBV3-1/TRBV3-2
ASSPPERGATDTQY
>TRBV7-3
ASSPSRDSYEQY
>TRBV24-1
ATSDMTGRGYT
>TRBV24-1
ATSDFRGGETQY
>TRBV6-1
ASSANLAGGMYEQF
>TRBV14
ASSRSQYNEQF
>TRBV20-1
SVVTGLTQY
>TRBV9
ASSADGQGVEKLF
>TRBV5-1
ASSLGTSGNTIY
>TRBV2
ASTEGGTVEKLF
>TRBV12-3/TRBV12-4
ASSRQARTEAF
>TRBV29-1
SGQGSYGYT
>TRBV6-5
ASRNSGGPTDTQY
>TRBV21-1
ASSKVQGSYEQY
>TRBV2
ASSKGQGLGGNTIY
>TRBV12-5
ASGAGTGGRQETQY
>TRBV27
ASSLSSGYHEQY
>TRBV9
ASRIPNIVGTGGMSGNTIY
>TRBV28
ASSLLSSGEEEQF
>TRBV7-2
ASSSRLAGEGEQY
>TRBV5-4
ASSLGPGGAGLDGYT
>TRBV6-5
ASSIAGEQF
>TRBV5-1
ASKEQSSYNEQF
>TRBV3-1/TRBV3-2
ASSPTGGRGMIGYT
>TRBV5-1
ASSSGQGSFGGYT
>TRBV7-9
ASSPGTSGGPEQY
>TRBV10-2
ASSEVRGLARSEQF
>TRBV2
ASSRDGSIDEKLF
>TRBV5-6
ASSLAGLAEETQY
>TRBV10-3
AMGSGPNGYT
>TRBV18
ASSPPGRGQETQY
>TRBV7-9
ASSLPEGAIETQY
>TRBV30
ARRAVSGANVLT
>TRBV7-2
ASKSLTQAGGSYNEQF
>TRBV15
ATNYDRVETQY
>TRBV6-6
ASSQLSTGGLETQY
>TRBV7-3
ASSPTGMNTEAF
>TRBV9
ASSVAAGDFYEQY
>TRBV30
AWSVPGGLDTQY
>TRBV9
ASSVGRGNYGYT
>TRBV27
ASGFAGATLGYT
>TRBV2
ASMGASYNEQF
>TRBV4-1
ASSQVGTHEQY
>TRBV3-1/TRBV3-2
ASTPGTGGGEQY
>TRBV20-1
SASGMAGTNYEQF
>TRBV7-3
ASSRDGTGAYEQY
>TRBV29-1
SVEDNYEQY
>TRBV18
ASSPGLAGLETQY
>TRBV5-1
ASSDRERTDTQY